This T cell receptor beta chain was sequenced in a study of blood T cell repertoires in COVID-19. Whole-study context: Acute and convalescent COVID-19 samples came from the United States, Italy and Spain. The cDNA or gDNA used as material had been derived from T cells, B-cell-depleted T cells, or PBMCs.

CDR1 is KGHSH and CDR2 is LQKENI in the germline V gene. Trimming cost V 3 bases and J 9 bases, with 12 bases left between them. This CDR3 spans 13 amino acids. Source study methods: Estimation of nucleated cell counts was performed using reference gene primer amplification. Clones were sequenced by immunoSEQ multiplex PCR, and TCRdb holds only the in-frame ones, with some missing. The V and J calls and clone size are taken from that table; D and trimming were inferred from the DNA. The table lists some 190,000 clones, approximately 80% of them singletons. This clone was seen more than once but under ten times. Seattle-derived patients entered the study during active infection and were followed longitudinally.

Sequencing used peripheral blood. This chain uses TRBV18 with TRBJ2-1, with D possibly TRBD1 on 5 matching bases. The origin of this receptor is a woman aged 40 to 50 with COVID-19, enrolled during active disease. In DNA, the CDR3 is TGTGCCAGCTCACCCCTCGACCAGGGTGAGCAGTTCTTC. Amino acid sequence: CASSPLDQGEQFF.